These T cell receptor beta chains were read from a single sample in a study of OX40 agonist ivuxolimab in advanced cancers. Here immunoSEQ multiplex PCR was the method, and the copy in TCRdb shows in-frame clones only, minus some. The sample includes 70,000 to 80,000 clones, about 93% seen only once; the top ten take 15% to 19%. The sample consisted of CD4+ or CD8+ T cells sorted from blood, taken in a trial of the OX40 agonist ivuxolimab. All receptors come from an adult with an advanced solid tumor such as melanoma, head and neck, liver or kidney cancer. Each CDR3 is given with its conserved first and last residue. The order of the fields is D gene, clone size, V gene, J gene, CDR3 protein, CDR3 DNA. The D gene is left open where the match is weak. Size tells how often a clone was seen (once, few, many) or the class of an expanded clone, and some rows leave it out.

D gene: .; clone size: once; V gene: TRBV28; J gene: TRBJ1-4; CDR3 protein: CASSLDKWETGGEKLFF; CDR3 DNA: TGTGCCAGCAGTTTAGATAAATGGGAGACAGGTGGGGAAAAACTGTTTTTT
D gene: TRBD2; clone size: .; V gene: TRBV10-3; J gene: TRBJ2-7; CDR3 protein: CASLGDSGRYEQYF; CDR3 DNA: TGTGCCTCCCTGGGGGATAGCGGGAGGTACGAGCAGTACTTC
D gene: .; clone size: .; V gene: TRBV7-9; J gene: TRBJ2-3; CDR3 protein: CASTPGTTSTDTQYF; CDR3 DNA: TGTGCCAGCACCCCCGGGACAACGAGCACAGATACGCAGTATTTT
D gene: .; clone size: .; V gene: TRBV2; J gene: TRBJ1-1; CDR3 protein: CASRLWNTEAFF; CDR3 DNA: TGTGCCAGCAGATTATGGAACACTGAAGCTTTCTTT
D gene: .; clone size: .; V gene: TRBV18; J gene: TRBJ1-2; CDR3 protein: CASSPDGVDGYTF; CDR3 DNA: TGTGCCAGCTCACCAGACGGGGTTGATGGCTACACCTTC
D gene: TRBD1; clone size: .; V gene: TRBV4-3; J gene: TRBJ1-4; CDR3 protein: CASSHYTGGNEKLFF; CDR3 DNA: TGCGCCAGCAGCCACTACACAGGGGGTAATGAAAAACTGTTTTTT
D gene: .; clone size: once; V gene: TRBV11-3; J gene: TRBJ2-1; CDR3 protein: CASSSRTGPTGYYNEQFF; CDR3 DNA: TGTGCCAGCAGCTCCCGCACCGGGCCGACAGGCTACTACAATGAGCAGTTCTTC
D gene: .; clone size: .; V gene: TRBV29-1; J gene: TRBJ2-5; CDR3 protein: CSVEVPGGQETQYF; CDR3 DNA: TGCAGCGTTGAAGTCCCAGGGGGGCAAGAGACCCAGTACTTC
D gene: TRBD1; clone size: .; V gene: TRBV7-8; J gene: TRBJ1-1; CDR3 protein: CASSLPMTGGDRAGYTEAFF; CDR3 DNA: TGTGCCAGCAGCTTACCCATGACAGGGGGCGACAGGGCAGGTTATACTGAAGCTTTCTTT
D gene: TRBD1; clone size: .; V gene: TRBV19; J gene: TRBJ2-7; CDR3 protein: CASSLQGTYEQYF; CDR3 DNA: TGTGCCAGTAGTCTACAGGGGACCTACGAGCAGTACTTC
D gene: .; clone size: .; V gene: TRBV28; J gene: TRBJ2-7; CDR3 protein: CASKEDSSYEQYF; CDR3 DNA: TGTGCCAGCAAGGAGGACAGTTCCTACGAGCAGTACTTC
D gene: .; clone size: once; V gene: TRBV7-2; J gene: TRBJ2-7; CDR3 protein: CASSLEFPSGYYEQYF; CDR3 DNA: TGTGCCAGCAGCTTAGAGTTCCCTTCGGGATACTACGAGCAGTACTTC
D gene: .; clone size: once; V gene: TRBV6-1; J gene: TRBJ1-1; CDR3 protein: CASSGSGGTEAFF; CDR3 DNA: TGTGCCAGCAGTGGAAGTGGGGGGACTGAAGCTTTCTTT
D gene: .; clone size: .; V gene: TRBV2; J gene: TRBJ1-6; CDR3 protein: CASSLKGLSSYNSPLHF; CDR3 DNA: TGTGCCAGCAGCTTGAAGGGTCTTAGCTCCTATAATTCACCCCTCCACTTT
D gene: .; clone size: .; V gene: TRBV4-1; J gene: TRBJ2-3; CDR3 protein: CASSQDRGGTKSTDTQYF; CDR3 DNA: TGCGCCAGCAGCCAAGATCGAGGGGGGACGAAAAGCACAGATACGCAGTATTTT
D gene: .; clone size: .; V gene: TRBV9; J gene: TRBJ2-3; CDR3 protein: CASSPREARSTDTQYF; CDR3 DNA: TGTGCCAGCAGCCCGAGAGAGGCACGTAGCACAGATACGCAGTATTTT
D gene: TRBD2; clone size: .; V gene: TRBV4-3; J gene: TRBJ2-2; CDR3 protein: CASSQDAARTSDTGELFF; CDR3 DNA: TGCGCCAGCAGCCAAGATGCCGCCCGGACTAGCGACACCGGGGAGCTGTTTTTT
D gene: .; clone size: .; V gene: TRBV5-1; J gene: TRBJ1-1; CDR3 protein: CASSLSEGWNTEAFF; CDR3 DNA: TGCGCCAGCAGCTTGAGTGAGGGTTGGAACACTGAAGCTTTCTTT
D gene: .; clone size: .; V gene: TRBV5-4; J gene: TRBJ1-2; CDR3 protein: CASSLAGGYGYTF; CDR3 DNA: TGTGCCAGCAGCCTGGCGGGGGGCTATGGCTACACCTTC
D gene: .; clone size: .; V gene: TRBV15; J gene: TRBJ1-3; CDR3 protein: CATSRMPGRDSPGNTIYF; CDR3 DNA: TGTGCCACCAGCAGGATGCCGGGACGGGACTCTCCGGGAAACACCATATATTTT
D gene: .; clone size: .; V gene: TRBV6-5; J gene: TRBJ1-1; CDR3 protein: CASSAGGSEAFF; CDR3 DNA: TGTGCCAGCAGCGCCGGGGGGTCTGAAGCTTTCTTT
D gene: TRBD1; clone size: .; V gene: TRBV29-1; J gene: TRBJ2-1; CDR3 protein: CSVNYLGGPEQFF; CDR3 DNA: TGCAGCGTTAACTATCTAGGGGGCCCCGAGCAGTTCTTC
D gene: .; clone size: few; V gene: TRBV7-9; J gene: TRBJ1-4; CDR3 protein: CASSLAGGNEKLFF; CDR3 DNA: TGTGCCAGCAGCTTAGCGGGCGGAAATGAAAAACTGTTTTTT
D gene: TRBD2; clone size: .; V gene: TRBV7-9; J gene: TRBJ2-5; CDR3 protein: CASSLAGLADAQYF; CDR3 DNA: TGTGCCAGCAGCTTAGCGGGACTAGCCGATGCCCAGTACTTC
D gene: TRBD1; clone size: .; V gene: TRBV27; J gene: TRBJ2-2; CDR3 protein: CASSLLGQGSGELFF; CDR3 DNA: TGTGCCAGCAGTTTACTTGGACAGGGCTCCGGGGAGCTGTTTTTT
D gene: TRBD1; clone size: .; V gene: TRBV27; J gene: TRBJ2-5; CDR3 protein: CASRLTGGAETQYF; CDR3 DNA: TGTGCCAGCAGGCTCACAGGGGGCGCGGAGACCCAGTACTTC
D gene: .; clone size: .; V gene: TRBV15; J gene: TRBJ2-2; CDR3 protein: CATSRDRMAGELFF; CDR3 DNA: TGTGCCACCAGCAGAGATAGGATGGCCGGGGAGCTGTTTTTT
D gene: .; clone size: .; V gene: TRBV27; J gene: TRBJ2-1; CDR3 protein: CASTQLPKTYNEQFF; CDR3 DNA: TGTGCCAGCACCCAATTGCCGAAGACCTACAATGAGCAGTTCTTC
D gene: .; clone size: .; V gene: TRBV21-1; J gene: TRBJ1-2; CDR3 protein: CASSWSSPYGYTF; CDR3 DNA: TGTGCCAGCAGCTGGTCTTCCCCCTATGGCTACACCTTC
D gene: TRBD1; clone size: .; V gene: TRBV10-3; J gene: TRBJ2-7; CDR3 protein: CAINDRGLSYEQYF; CDR3 DNA: TGTGCCATCAACGACAGGGGGCTTTCCTACGAGCAGTACTTC
D gene: .; clone size: .; V gene: TRBV9; J gene: TRBJ2-1; CDR3 protein: CASSSRLGAYEQFF; CDR3 DNA: TGTGCCAGCAGCTCGCGGCTGGGCGCCTATGAGCAGTTCTTC
D gene: TRBD2; clone size: .; V gene: TRBV5-6; J gene: TRBJ2-1; CDR3 protein: CASSLGGGSSYNEQFF; CDR3 DNA: TGTGCCAGCAGCTTAGGCGGCGGGAGCTCCTACAATGAGCAGTTCTTC
D gene: .; clone size: once; V gene: TRBV4-1; J gene: TRBJ2-1; CDR3 protein: CASSGSGLYFNEQFF; CDR3 DNA: TGCGCCAGCAGCGGGTCCGGCCTCTACTTCAATGAGCAGTTCTTC
D gene: TRBD1; clone size: .; V gene: TRBV2; J gene: TRBJ2-4; CDR3 protein: CASSVGQAPSLAKNIQYF; CDR3 DNA: TGTGCCAGCAGTGTTGGACAGGCACCTTCCTTAGCCAAAAACATTCAGTACTTC
D gene: .; clone size: .; V gene: TRBV27; J gene: TRBJ1-1; CDR3 protein: CASSSQGFEAFF; CDR3 DNA: TGTGCCAGCAGTTCTCAGGGGTTCGAGGCTTTCTTT
D gene: .; clone size: .; V gene: TRBV25-1; J gene: TRBJ2-5; CDR3 protein: CASSEALLETQYF; CDR3 DNA: TGTGCCAGCAGTGAAGCTTTATTGGAGACCCAGTACTTC
D gene: TRBD1; clone size: .; V gene: TRBV7-7; J gene: TRBJ2-7; CDR3 protein: CASSSDRAGEQYF; CDR3 DNA: TGTGCCAGCAGCTCGGACAGGGCGGGCGAGCAGTACTTC
D gene: TRBD1; clone size: once; V gene: TRBV19; J gene: TRBJ2-7; CDR3 protein: CASSAGQGTTYEQYF; CDR3 DNA: TGTGCCAGTAGTGCCGGACAGGGGACTACCTACGAGCAGTACTTC
D gene: TRBD1; clone size: .; V gene: TRBV27; J gene: TRBJ2-7; CDR3 protein: CASRPGTGIYEQYF; CDR3 DNA: TGTGCCAGCCGACCCGGGACAGGCATCTACGAGCAGTACTTC
D gene: TRBD2; clone size: .; V gene: TRBV5-4; J gene: TRBJ2-2; CDR3 protein: CASSPRAGAVTGELFF; CDR3 DNA: TGTGCCAGCAGCCCCCGAGCGGGAGCCGTCACCGGGGAGCTGTTTTTT
D gene: .; clone size: .; V gene: TRBV7-9; J gene: TRBJ2-3; CDR3 protein: CASSPPLDTQYF; CDR3 DNA: TGTGCCAGCAGCCCTCCCCTCGATACGCAGTATTTT
D gene: TRBD2; clone size: .; V gene: TRBV5-4; J gene: TRBJ2-2; CDR3 protein: CASSLRPAGGPVYTGELFF; CDR3 DNA: TGTGCCAGCAGCCTTCGGCCAGCGGGAGGGCCGGTCTACACCGGGGAGCTGTTTTTT
D gene: TRBD1; clone size: .; V gene: TRBV5-5; J gene: TRBJ2-7; CDR3 protein: CASSHWKDTGGYEQYF; CDR3 DNA: TGTGCCAGCAGTCATTGGAAGGACACAGGGGGCTACGAGCAGTACTTC
D gene: .; clone size: once; V gene: TRBV9; J gene: TRBJ1-1; CDR3 protein: CASSAGKALNTEAFF; CDR3 DNA: TGTGCCAGCAGTGCCGGGAAGGCCTTAAACACTGAAGCTTTCTTT
D gene: .; clone size: .; V gene: TRBV6-5; J gene: TRBJ2-7; CDR3 protein: CASSRGPYEQYF; CDR3 DNA: TGTGCCAGCAGCAGGGGTCCCTACGAGCAGTACTTC
D gene: .; clone size: .; V gene: TRBV4-1; J gene: TRBJ2-6; CDR3 protein: CASSLVGEANVLTF; CDR3 DNA: TGCGCCAGCAGCCTCGTAGGGGAGGCCAACGTCCTGACTTTC
D gene: .; clone size: once; V gene: TRBV28; J gene: TRBJ2-2; CDR3 protein: CASRSLAPGVANTGELFF; CDR3 DNA: TGTGCCAGCAGATCTCTCGCCCCCGGTGTGGCGAACACCGGGGAGCTGTTTTTT
D gene: .; clone size: .; V gene: TRBV19; J gene: TRBJ2-7; CDR3 protein: CATSGTSEGEQYF; CDR3 DNA: TGTGCCACTTCCGGGACGTCTGAGGGGGAGCAGTACTTC
D gene: TRBD2; clone size: once; V gene: TRBV7-9; J gene: TRBJ2-7; CDR3 protein: CASRPPGLSGSEQYF; CDR3 DNA: TGTGCCAGCAGGCCCCCAGGGCTTAGCGGGAGCGAGCAGTACTTC
D gene: TRBD1; clone size: .; V gene: TRBV6-1; J gene: TRBJ1-1; CDR3 protein: CASSATGGWTEAFF; CDR3 DNA: TGTGCCAGCAGTGCGACAGGGGGTTGGACTGAAGCTTTCTTT
D gene: .; clone size: .; V gene: TRBV27; J gene: TRBJ2-7; CDR3 protein: CASSFHSSYEQYF; CDR3 DNA: TGTGCCAGCAGTTTCCATTCCTCCTACGAGCAGTACTTC
D gene: .; clone size: .; V gene: TRBV19; J gene: TRBJ1-5; CDR3 protein: CASRRGSGINQPQHF; CDR3 DNA: TGTGCCAGTAGGCGGGGGTCGGGGATCAATCAGCCCCAGCATTTT
D gene: TRBD1; clone size: .; V gene: TRBV7-6; J gene: TRBJ1-2; CDR3 protein: CASNPGQGNGYTF; CDR3 DNA: TGTGCCAGCAACCCCGGACAGGGTAATGGCTACACCTTC
D gene: .; clone size: .; V gene: TRBV9; J gene: TRBJ2-2; CDR3 protein: CASSERGSPGELFF; CDR3 DNA: TGTGCCAGCAGCGAACGGGGGTCCCCCGGGGAGCTGTTTTTT
D gene: TRBD1; clone size: once; V gene: TRBV4-3; J gene: TRBJ1-2; CDR3 protein: CASRQGSANYGYTF; CDR3 DNA: TGCGCCAGCAGACAGGGGTCCGCTAACTATGGCTACACCTTC
D gene: TRBD2; clone size: once; V gene: TRBV29-1; J gene: TRBJ2-1; CDR3 protein: CSVEGMGGSSYNEQFF; CDR3 DNA: TGCAGCGTTGAAGGGATGGGGGGGAGCTCCTACAATGAGCAGTTCTTC